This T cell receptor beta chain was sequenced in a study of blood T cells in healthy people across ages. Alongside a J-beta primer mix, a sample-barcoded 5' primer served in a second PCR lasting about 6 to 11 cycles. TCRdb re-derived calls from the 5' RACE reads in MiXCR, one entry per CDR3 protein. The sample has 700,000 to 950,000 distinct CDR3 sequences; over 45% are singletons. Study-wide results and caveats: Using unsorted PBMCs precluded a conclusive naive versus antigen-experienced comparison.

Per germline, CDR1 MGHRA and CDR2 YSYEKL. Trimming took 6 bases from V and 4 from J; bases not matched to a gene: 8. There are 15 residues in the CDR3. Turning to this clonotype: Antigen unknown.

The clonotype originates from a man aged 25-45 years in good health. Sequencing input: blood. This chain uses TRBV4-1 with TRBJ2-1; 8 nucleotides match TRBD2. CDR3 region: CASRPSGGRYNEQFF. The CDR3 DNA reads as TGCGCCAGCAGACCGAGCGGGGGAAGGTACAATGAGCAGTTCTTC.